This TCR beta chain was found in a study of T cells in Graves' hyperthyroidism and ophthalmopathy. Overall study: Any treatment followed the collection of peripheral blood at initial diagnosis.

The CDR3 covers 16 residues. Germline V lookup: CDR1 MNHEY, CDR2 SMNVEV (reference sequence). Unmatched junction bases numbered 11, after V lost 5 bases and J lost 7 bases. This clonotype was detected only a few times. Researchers took RNA transcripts and amplified the TCR beta CDR3 regions from them. RT-PCR in the first round (using the HTBI primer set) targeted the TCR CDR3. Each CDR3 protein gets one entry after TCRdb re-called the multiplex PCR reads with MiXCR. The sample has around 600,000 distinct CDR3 sequences; around 16% are singletons. The clonotype comes from a woman aged 25 to 45 with Graves' hyperthyroidism. V usage is TRBV27 and J usage is TRBJ2-7; TRBD2 matches at 13 bases. The sequencing sample was made of blood. The CDR3 nucleotides are TGTGCCAGCAGTCAGGAACTAGCGGGAGGGGTGAGGGAGCAGTACTTC. As protein: CASSQELAGGVREQYF.